This is a list of T cell receptor beta chains from one sample in a study of Graves' ophthalmopathy and Graves' hyperthyroidism. TCRdb re-analysed the multiplex PCR reads in MiXCR, keeping a single row per CDR3 protein. The table lists roughly 1.1 million distinct CDR3 sequences, approximately 35% of them singletons. Sequenced sample: peripheral blood or thyroid tissue (not recorded which). These receptors were collected from an adult man with Graves' hyperthyroidism. Each CDR3 is given with its conserved first and last residue. D genes are given only for firm matches. Size values are once, few and many counts, or a class for expanded clones, and some rows have none.

clone size	J gene	V gene	D gene	CDR3 DNA	CDR3 protein
many	TRBJ2-7	TRBV7-2	TRBD1	TGTGCCAGCAGACCCGGAGGTGAGGGACAGTACTACGAGCAGTACTTC	CASRPGGEGQYYEQYF
-	TRBJ2-7	TRBV29-1	TRBD1	TGCAGCGTTGGGCAGGGGGACGAGCAGTACTTC	CSVGQGDEQYF
many	TRBJ2-5	TRBV7-9	-	TGTGCCAGCAGCTCTTCTTCCGGGACCCAGTACTTC	CASSSSSGTQYF
-	TRBJ1-5	TRBV10-3	-	TGTGCCATCAGTTCCCCGGAGGGGGGGGCTTCGTCCCAGCATTTT	CAISSPEGGASSQHF
many	TRBJ1-6	TRBV27	-	TGTGCCAGCAGTCTCCGGGAGAAAAGTTCACCCCTCCACTTT	CASSLREKSSPLHF
few	TRBJ1-1	TRBV7-8	TRBD1	TGTGCCAGCAGCTTCACCGGGACAGGGTACACTGAAGCTTTCTTT	CASSFTGTGYTEAFF
-	TRBJ2-7	TRBV20-1	TRBD1	TGCAGTACCGGGACAGGGGGTTCAGAGCAGTACTTC	CSTGTGGSEQYF
once	TRBJ1-6	TRBV11-2	TRBD1	TGTGCCAGCAGCTCGGGGGGACAGGGGACACCCCTCCACTTT	CASSSGGQGTPLHF
many	TRBJ1-2	TRBV25-1	-	TGTGCCAGCAGTGAATTGGGCCAGAACTATGGCTACACCTTC	CASSELGQNYGYTF
many	TRBJ1-2	TRBV5-6	-	TGTGCCAGCAGCGGGAAGGACGGGAACTATGGCTACACCTTC	CASSGKDGNYGYTF
many	TRBJ2-6	TRBV11-3	TRBD2	TGTGCCAGCAGCTCCGGACTAGCGGGTTCCTCTGGGGCCAACGTCCTGACTTTC	CASSSGLAGSSGANVLTF
-	TRBJ2-7	TRBV10-2	TRBD2	TGTGCCAGCAGTTTACTAGCGGGCCTCGGATACGAGCAGTACTTC	CASSLLAGLGYEQYF
few	TRBJ2-7	TRBV9	TRBD1	TGTGCCAGCAGCTCGTCCGGACAGGTCCACTACGAGCAGTACTTC	CASSSSGQVHYEQYF
-	TRBJ2-6	TRBV2	-	TGTGCCAGCAGTCGGGACATTTCAAGCTCTGGGGCCAACGTCCTGACTTTC	CASSRDISSSGANVLTF
-	TRBJ2-5	TRBV28	TRBD1	TGTGCCAGCAGCCGGGACAGTCCCGGAGAGACCCAGTACTTC	CASSRDSPGETQYF
few	TRBJ1-6	TRBV7-8	-	TGTGCCAGCAGCCAAGAGGTTTGGTACAGGGCAGCCCTGGAGTCACCCCTCCACTTT	CASSQEVWYRAALESPLHF
-	TRBJ2-7	TRBV9	TRBD2	TGTGCCAGCAGCGTCGCGGGACTAGCGGGCCTCGGACAGTACTTC	CASSVAGLAGLGQYF
many	TRBJ1-4	TRBV5-1	-	TGCGCCAGCAGCTCTGGTATAACTAATGAAAAACTGTTTTTT	CASSSGITNEKLFF
-	TRBJ1-2	TRBV7-2	TRBD1	TGTGCCAGCAGCAAAAGCCGGGACAGTTCCTACACCTTC	CASSKSRDSSYTF
-	TRBJ2-2	TRBV4-3	-	TGCGCCAGCAGCCAAGATCCAGAGAGCACCGGGGAGCTGTTTTTT	CASSQDPESTGELFF
-	TRBJ2-3	TRBV10-3	-	TGTGCCATCAGTCTCAGGCCCGGCACAGATACGCAGTATTTT	CAISLRPGTDTQYF
-	TRBJ2-5	TRBV11-1	-	TGTGCCAGCAGCATTGGACTCCTCCAAGAGACCCAGTACTTC	CASSIGLLQETQYF
many	TRBJ1-5	TRBV6-5	-	TGTGCCAGCAGTTCCTTTGGGGGCAATCAGCCCCAGCATTTT	CASSSFGGNQPQHF
many	TRBJ1-6	TRBV15	TRBD1	TGTGCCACCAGCAGGGCGGACAGGGGCGAATCACCCCTCCACTTT	CATSRADRGESPLHF
many	TRBJ2-7	TRBV19	-	TGTGCCAGTAGTATAGCAGCCAGCTCCTACGAGCAGTACTTC	CASSIAASSYEQYF
few	TRBJ1-6	TRBV20-1	-	TGCAGTGCTAGCAAGGGGTCGAACCTCCACTTT	CSASKGSNLHF
many	TRBJ1-5	TRBV20-1	-	TGCAGTGCTAGCCGCAGTGTCAATCAGCCCCAGCATTTT	CSASRSVNQPQHF
-	TRBJ1-5	TRBV19	-	TGTGCCAGTAGCGCCCCTTTGATTCAGCCCCAGCATTTT	CASSAPLIQPQHF
few	TRBJ1-2	TRBV27	TRBD1	TGTGCCAGCAGTTTTGACGGACAGGTGTCCTATGGCTACACCTTC	CASSFDGQVSYGYTF
many	TRBJ1-3	TRBV13	TRBD1	TGTGCCTGCCGACAGGGAGCCGGAAACACCATATATTTT	CACRQGAGNTIYF
many	TRBJ2-5	TRBV10-1	TRBD1	TGCGCCAGCAGCGCAGGGGGACCCCAAGAGACCCAGTACTTC	CASSAGGPQETQYF
-	TRBJ1-5	TRBV6-1	TRBD1	TGTGCCAGCAGTTACTCGAGGACAGGGTATCAGCCCCAGCATTTT	CASSYSRTGYQPQHF
many	TRBJ2-5	TRBV15	TRBD1	TGTGCCACCATGTCCAAAGGGGGCTTCGGGGAGACCCAGTACTTC	CATMSKGGFGETQYF
few	TRBJ2-5	TRBV9	TRBD2	TGTGCTAGGGGACTAGCGGGCCAAGAGACCCAGTACTTC	CARGLAGQETQYF
many	TRBJ2-7	TRBV10-3	TRBD1	TGTGCCATCACCCCGGGACAGGGTCTTCGCGAGCAGTACTTC	CAITPGQGLREQYF
many	TRBJ1-5	TRBV29-1	TRBD1	TGCAGCGTTGCACAGGGGGCGGGTCAGCCCCAGCATTTT	CSVAQGAGQPQHF
-	TRBJ1-1	TRBV10-3	-	TGTGCCATCAGTGATGCCGGGCGGGGACGTACTGAAGCTTTCTTT	CAISDAGRGRTEAFF
once	TRBJ1-1	TRBV7-7	-	TGTGCCAGCAGCTACCAAAGGGGTTGGAACACTGAAGCTTTCTTT	CASSYQRGWNTEAFF
many	TRBJ1-6	TRBV19	-	TGTGCCAGTACCGGACAGTTGTACGGTTCACCCCTCCACTTT	CASTGQLYGSPLHF
many	TRBJ1-2	TRBV29-1	-	TGCAGCGTGGAGACAGTCCCTAAGGGCTACACCTTC	CSVETVPKGYTF
-	TRBJ2-5	TRBV7-3	-	TGTGCCAGCAGCCCAAGCCTGGACTACGGGCAAGAGACCCAGTACTTC	CASSPSLDYGQETQYF
-	TRBJ2-2	TRBV20-1	-	TGCAGTGCTAGTCCGAGCCCCAACACCGGGGAGCTGTTTTTT	CSASPSPNTGELFF
-	TRBJ2-2	TRBV5-8	-	TGTGCCAGCAGCTTGGACAGCCGGGTCACCGGGGAGCTGTTTTTT	CASSLDSRVTGELFF
few	TRBJ2-2	TRBV12-3/TRBV12-4	TRBD1	TGTGCCAGCCGTGGACAGGGGGTGAACACCGGGGAGCTGTTTTTT	CASRGQGVNTGELFF
-	TRBJ2-7	TRBV7-8	TRBD2	TGTGCCAGCAGCTTAAGGGGAGCGGGAGTCTACGAGCAGTACTTC	CASSLRGAGVYEQYF
many	TRBJ1-6	TRBV20-1	-	TGCAGTCCCATCGGCGCGGGCTCCTATAATTCACCCCTCCACTTT	CSPIGAGSYNSPLHF
-	TRBJ1-2	TRBV7-3	TRBD1	TGTGCCAGCAGCTCCGACAGGGGACAGCAACAAGTGCGTGGCTACACCTTC	CASSSDRGQQQVRGYTF
-	TRBJ1-1	TRBV7-9	TRBD1	TGTGCGAGCAGCCGTATACAGGGGTACACTGAAGCTTTCTTT	CASSRIQGYTEAFF
-	TRBJ2-2	TRBV18	-	TGTGCCAGTCGCACTAGCTCGGGCACCGGGGAGCTGTTTTTT	CASRTSSGTGELFF
-	TRBJ2-3	TRBV7-3	-	TGTGCCAGCAGCTCGGAACTTCGGGCAGATACGCAGTATTTT	CASSSELRADTQYF
-	TRBJ1-5	TRBV24-1	-	TGTGCCACCAGTGTGGGCAGGGAAGAGACCCAGCATTTT	CATSVGREETQHF
-	TRBJ2-2	TRBV7-8	-	TGTGCCAGCAGCTTAGTGCGGGTAGCCGGGGAGCTGTTTTTT	CASSLVRVAGELFF
few	TRBJ2-7	TRBV9	-	TGTGCCAGCAGCGTGAGCCGGGACACTAACTCCTACGAGCAGTACTTC	CASSVSRDTNSYEQYF
many	TRBJ2-7	TRBV20-1	-	TGCAGTGCTAGCGTGGCATACGAGCAGTACTTC	CSASVAYEQYF
-	TRBJ1-1	TRBV10-3	TRBD1	TGTGCCATCAGTGATATAGGGGGCATGAACACTGAAGCTTTCTTT	CAISDIGGMNTEAFF
-	TRBJ2-5	TRBV3-1	TRBD1	TGTGCCAGCAGCCCGACAGGGGGCTCGCTTCGGGAGACCCAGTACTTC	CASSPTGGSLRETQYF
-	TRBJ2-7	TRBV19	-	TGTGCTAGAGGGCCTTTTTCTCGGACAGTCTCCTACGAGCAGTACTTC	CARGPFSRTVSYEQYF
many	TRBJ2-2	TRBV7-9	-	TGTGCCAGCAGCGATGATGCGAACACCGGGGAGCTGTTTTTT	CASSDDANTGELFF